The entry that follows covers one T cell receptor beta chain sequence. What it binds is not known. This sample stems from a study of cytotoxic CD8 clonotypes in ibrutinib-treated CLL. Background on the study: Results showed around 24 partial and 2 complete responses; following median about 68 months, 14 remained remitted, about twelve advanced. Findings and caveats of the study: Public clonotypes proved infrequent, and on treatment they shrank or remained steady. Clonality (at baseline) was higher than in age-matched healthy donors and tracked circulating CD8+ T-cell counts.

V was cut by 0 bases and J by 4 bases, with 4 bases left in between. Germline CDR1 and CDR2: MGHRA and YSYEKL. This CDR3 is 13 amino acids long. Investigators sought sequencing depths of between 1 in 200,000 and 1 in 1 million T cells. Repertoires were generated with immunoSEQ multiplex PCR, while TCRdb's copy carries only in-frame clones and drops some. The sample lists approximately 100,000 clones; about 53% were seen once. The source was PBMCs, collected after 24 months of ibrutinib treatment. The receptor was derived from a human donor with chronic lymphocytic leukemia. The rearrangement links TRBV4-1 to TRBJ1-5; D is undetermined. DNA of the CDR3: TGCGCCAGCAGCCAAGAGAGGAATCAGCCCCAGCATTTT. It translates to CASSQERNQPQHF.